This T cell receptor (beta chain) was recovered during a study of blood T cell repertoires in COVID-19 (dated by TCRdb to about 2020). A note on the overall study: Samples from collaborators originated in the United States, Italy and Spain and spanned both the acute and convalescent phases of COVID-19. The samples were drawn from the first 160 participants of the ongoing ImmuneRACE study and from 1,254 subjects provided by 6 global collaborators. A freely available public database, intended as a resource for researchers studying the immune response to SARS-CoV-2, is where the repertoires were released. HLA class I and class II types, where available, came from metadata supplied by the sample provider rather than from assay-based typing. The material from the prospective study consisted of cDNA or gDNA derived from T cells, B-cell-depleted T cells, or PBMCs. A de-identified subject ID, COVID-19 status, age in years and sex were almost always included in the sample metadata. Subjects who had been exposed to COVID-19, were actively infected with it, or had recovered from it provided the deeply sampled blood TCRbeta repertoires that made up the dataset.

Participants in the prospective study were aged 18 to 89 years, lived in 24 United States geographic areas, and enrolled through a virtual design. To assign participants to cohorts, the prospective study relied on clinical history that participants themselves reported in a screening survey and a study questionnaire. In the prospective study, mobile phlebotomists collected whole blood, serum and a nasopharyngeal or oropharyngeal swab from each participant. Additional blood draws and questionnaires over an approximately two-month period could optionally be provided by prospective study participants. Prospective study blood samples were shipped either frozen or at room temperature before DNA extraction. TCRbeta CDR3 regions were amplified from genomic DNA using the immunoSEQ Assay, a bias-controlled multiplex PCR. The authors' analysis ran thus. The number of nucleated cells in each sample was estimated from the amplification of reference gene primers within the assay. To quantify the absolute abundance of each unique TCRbeta CDR3 rearrangement, sequence reads were collapsed and filtered. For each sample, productive Simpson clonality was calculated as the square root of Simpson's diversity index across productive rearrangements. TCRdb holds this immuneACCESS table with in-frame rearrangements only. Some clones are missing; in checked studies, unresolved V genes explain under half, and the rest has no known cause. That table furnishes V, J and clone size, whereas the DNA furnished D and trimming. The sample profile shows 45,000 to 55,000 clones; 70% to 80% of them were found once. The ten top clones hold 5.8% of the sample.

From the germline V gene, CDR1 is LGHNA and CDR2 is YNFKEQ. The CDR3 holds 17 amino acids from the cysteine to the phenylalanine. The sequence is cut down to CDR3 DNA, 51 bases in frame from base 1. V trim: 1 base; J trim: 0 bases; unmatched bases: 2. The research as a whole found: Clinical and demographic metadata were provided uncurated, with the amount varying by source and participant.

On this clone itself: What this receptor recognizes is not known. No much larger clone exists at a distance of one base, and base qualities are not known.

Sequencing used PBMCs or T cells enriched from blood (not recorded which). The chain was built from TRBV4-2 and TRBJ2-6, with 8 middle bases fitting TRBD1. The TCR was taken from a woman aged 45-60 years with acute COVID-19. CDR3 loop: CASSQVTGVSGANVLTF. The nucleotides read TGTGCCAGCAGCCAAGTGACAGGGGTCTCTGGGGCCAACGTCCTGACTTTC.